This T cell receptor beta chain was sequenced during a study of cytomegalovirus exposure and HLA in healthy donors. The study's findings and limits: For TCR beta chains, V- and J-gene trimming was later linked to a missense DCLRE1C variant. Later examination showed HLA-associated TCR beta chains had greater clonal expansion than equally common others.

Concerning this clone: Its antigen is currently unknown.

CDR3 length: 16 amino acids. Germline CDR1 KGHSH, CDR2 LQKENI. Germline trimming cut 2 bases from V and 12 bases from J; bases unmatched to any gene: 15. The PCR made use of 60 Vbeta and 13 Jbeta primers. Repertoires were generated with immunoSEQ multiplex PCR, while TCRdb's copy carries only in-frame clones and drops some. The sample shows approximately 82,000 clones, over 9% of them seen only once. The receptor was isolated from a man aged 60 to 75 in good health and CMV-seropositive. The specimen was PBMCs. J is TRBJ2-3 and V is TRBV18, with TRBD2 identical over 9 bases. The CDR3 region is CASSPRLADLTDAQYF. The CDR3 DNA follows: TGTGCCAGCTCACCAAGACTAGCGGACCTCACAGATGCTCAGTATTTT.